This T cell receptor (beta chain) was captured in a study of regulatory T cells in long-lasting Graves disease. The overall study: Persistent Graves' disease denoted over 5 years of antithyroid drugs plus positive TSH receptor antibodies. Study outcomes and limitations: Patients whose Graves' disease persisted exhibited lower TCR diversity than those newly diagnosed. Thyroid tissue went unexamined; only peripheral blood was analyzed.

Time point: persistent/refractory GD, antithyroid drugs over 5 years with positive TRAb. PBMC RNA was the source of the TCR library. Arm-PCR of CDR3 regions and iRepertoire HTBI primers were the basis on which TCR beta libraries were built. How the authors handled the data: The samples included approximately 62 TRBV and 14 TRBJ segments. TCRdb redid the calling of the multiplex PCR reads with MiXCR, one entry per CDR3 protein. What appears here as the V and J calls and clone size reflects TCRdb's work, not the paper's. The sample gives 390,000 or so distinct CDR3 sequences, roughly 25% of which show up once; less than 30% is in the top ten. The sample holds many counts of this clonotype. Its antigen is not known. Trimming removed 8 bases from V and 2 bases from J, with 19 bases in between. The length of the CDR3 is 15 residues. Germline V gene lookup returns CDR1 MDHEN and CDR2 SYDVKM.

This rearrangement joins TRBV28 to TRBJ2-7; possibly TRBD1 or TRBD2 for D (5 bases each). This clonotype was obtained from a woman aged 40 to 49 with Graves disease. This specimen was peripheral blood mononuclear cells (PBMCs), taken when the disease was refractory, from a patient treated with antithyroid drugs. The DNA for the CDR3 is TGTGCCAGCGCACCCGGGGACCCCGGGGCCTACGAGCAGTACTTC. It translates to CASAPGDPGAYEQYF.